The clone carrying this TCR beta chain was counted between two and nine times. The target antigen is unknown. This specimen comes from a study of beta chain features in type 1 diabetes. Using CD45RO/CCR7/CD25/CD127/CD95/CD27, CD4+ naive, central memory, regulatory and stem cell-like memory cells were sorted. All of the isolated RNA was reverse transcribed, so expressed TCRB transcripts were sequenced. Each stem cell-like memory T cell sample yielded 1 million or so reads on average. TCRdb's table, derived via immunoSEQ multiplex PCR, lists solely in-frame clones and lacks some. The sample carries tens of thousands of clones, 50% recorded once. Trimming left V 3 bases short and J 1 base short, with 15 bases between. Germline assignment: CDR1 LNHDA and CDR2 SQIVND (reference sequence). The CDR3 is made up of 16 amino acids. Whole-study results and caveats: Across all four CD4+ subsets, people with type 1 diabetes showed modestly shorter TCRB CDR3s. For TCRB rearrangement, an influence of HLA type remained unresolved here.

The V call is TRBV19, the J call TRBJ1-1; D is uncertain. Sequenced: stem cell memory CD4+ T cells from blood. The sequence derives from a woman aged 25 to 39 in good health. The CDR3 nucleotides are TGTGCCAGTAGTATGACGGGGTTTCCTGGGAACACTGAAGCTTTCTTT. Amino acids: CASSMTGFPGNTEAFF.